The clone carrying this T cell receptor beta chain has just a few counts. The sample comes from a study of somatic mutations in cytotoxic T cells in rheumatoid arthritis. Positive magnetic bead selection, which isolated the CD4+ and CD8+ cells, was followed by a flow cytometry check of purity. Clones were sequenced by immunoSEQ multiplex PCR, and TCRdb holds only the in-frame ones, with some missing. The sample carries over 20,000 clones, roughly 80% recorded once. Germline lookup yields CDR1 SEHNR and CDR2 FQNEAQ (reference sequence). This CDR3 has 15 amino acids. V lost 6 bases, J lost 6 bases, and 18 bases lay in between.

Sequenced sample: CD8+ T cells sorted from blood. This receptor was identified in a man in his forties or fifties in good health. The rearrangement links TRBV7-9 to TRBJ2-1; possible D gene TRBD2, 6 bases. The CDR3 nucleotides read TGTGCCAGCAGATACTCAGGAGGGCCCACCAATGAGCAGTTCTTC. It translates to CASRYSGGPTNEQFF.